These T cell receptor beta chains were read from a single sample in a study of cytomegalovirus exposure and HLA in healthy donors. TCRdb keeps only in-frame clones here, not all; method: immunoSEQ multiplex PCR. Here the sample spans approximately 170,000 clones, approximately 81% being singletons. The sequenced sample was PBMCs. The receptors come from a male donor in good health and CMV-seronegative. CDR3s include the opening cysteine and the closing phenylalanine or tryptophan. The D gene is left open where the match is weak. Clone size appears in some rows only: once, few, many, or a class for an expanded clone.

v_call,d_call,j_call,clone_size,cdr3_nt,cdr3_aa
TRBV4-1,-,TRBJ2-1,-,TGCGCCAGCAGCCCCGGACAGTCCTACAATGAGCAGTTCTTC,CASSPGQSYNEQFF
TRBV2,TRBD1,TRBJ2-7,few,TGTGCCAGCGGCCGGGACAGCCTCTCCTACGAGCAGTACTTC,CASGRDSLSYEQYF
TRBV19,TRBD1,TRBJ1-1,-,TGTGCCAGTAGTCTTTCAGGGGGAGAGACTGAAGCTTTCTTT,CASSLSGGETEAFF
TRBV19,TRBD1,TRBJ1-5,-,TGTGCCAGTAGTATTGAGGGGGCGGCGGGCAATCAGCCCCAGCATTTT,CASSIEGAAGNQPQHF
TRBV28,TRBD1,TRBJ2-7,-,TGTGCCAGCAGTTTACATGCGGACAGGAGATACGAGCAGTACTTC,CASSLHADRRYEQYF
TRBV27,-,TRBJ2-3,few,TGTGCCAGCAGGAGGGGCACAGATACGCAGTATTTT,CASRRGTDTQYF
TRBV27,-,TRBJ2-7,-,TGTGCCAGCACCCTGAACCCAGGGGTGGACGAGCAGTACTTC,CASTLNPGVDEQYF
TRBV5-6,-,TRBJ2-6,-,TGTGCCAGCAGCTTGAATGGAGCGGGCGCTGGGGCCAACGTCCTGACTTTC,CASSLNGAGAGANVLTF
TRBV19,TRBD2,TRBJ2-1,-,TGTGCCAGCGGGACTAGCGGGAGCCCCTACAATGAGCAGTTCTTC,CASGTSGSPYNEQFF
TRBV7-9,-,TRBJ2-3,-,TGTGCCAGCAGCTTGCGAACCAGCACAGATACGCAGTATTTT,CASSLRTSTDTQYF
TRBV4-2,-,TRBJ2-6,-,TGTGCCAGCAGCCCCTCTTCTGGGGCCAACGTCCTGACTTTC,CASSPSSGANVLTF
TRBV28,TRBD2,TRBJ2-3,-,TGTGCCAGCAGTTTGTCACGGGGGGGCCCTAGCACAGATACGCAGTATTTT,CASSLSRGGPSTDTQYF
TRBV5-8,TRBD1,TRBJ2-7,-,TGTGCCAGCAGCTTGTTTCTGGAGGACAGGAGACTTTACGAGCAGTACTTC,CASSLFLEDRRLYEQYF
TRBV19,TRBD1,TRBJ1-5,-,TGTGCCAGTAGACCTAAATGGACAGGTGGCAATCAGCCCCAGCATTTT,CASRPKWTGGNQPQHF
TRBV9,-,TRBJ2-2,-,TGTGCCAGCAGCGTAAATGGACAGAGCACCGGGGAGCTGTTTTTT,CASSVNGQSTGELFF
TRBV7-9,-,TRBJ1-1,few,TGTGCCAGCAGCTTAGGGGGCGAGTTCACTGAAGCTTTCTTT,CASSLGGEFTEAFF
TRBV5-4,-,TRBJ1-6,once,TGTGCCAGCAGCTTGGGTGGGGGCAACAATTCACCCCTCCACTTT,CASSLGGGNNSPLHF
TRBV5-1,TRBD2,TRBJ2-7,-,TGCGCCAGCAGCCTCTCTAGCGGCCTCACCGTATTTTACGAGCAGTACTTC,CASSLSSGLTVFYEQYF
TRBV19,-,TRBJ2-7,-,TGTGCCAGTAGTAGGTCAAGGGGCTACGAGCAGTACTTC,CASSRSRGYEQYF
TRBV5-1,-,TRBJ2-6,few,TGCGCCAGCAGCATCAGTCGTTCCCCTCTCTCTGGGGCCAACGTCCTGACTTTC,CASSISRSPLSGANVLTF
TRBV7-9,TRBD1,TRBJ1-2,-,TGTGCCAGCAGCTCTGGACAGGGCCTAGACTATGGCTACACCTTC,CASSSGQGLDYGYTF
TRBV28,-,TRBJ2-5,-,TGTGCCAGCAGTTTCGAGACACTCCGCGAGACCCAGTACTTC,CASSFETLRETQYF
TRBV5-5,-,TRBJ2-7,-,TGTGCCAGCAGCTTGGGTAGCTCCTACGAGCAGTACTTC,CASSLGSSYEQYF
TRBV5-1,-,TRBJ1-6,-,TGCGCCAGCAGCCCAACAGGGAGGGTCGGGCCCCTCCACTTT,CASSPTGRVGPLHF
TRBV28,TRBD2,TRBJ2-3,once,TGTGCCACCACCATAGCGGGGGGGCTCAACACAGATACGCAGTATTTT,CATTIAGGLNTDTQYF
TRBV4-1,TRBD2,TRBJ2-1,-,TGCGCCAGCAGCCAGTTCGACCCGGGACTAGCGGGGAATGAGCAGTTCTTC,CASSQFDPGLAGNEQFF
TRBV19,-,TRBJ2-7,-,TGTGCCAGTAGTCAGGGAGGTTACGAGCAGTACTTC,CASSQGGYEQYF
TRBV27,TRBD2,TRBJ2-7,-,TGTGCCAGCAGTTTAGGCGGGGGGCCCTACGAGCAGTACTTC,CASSLGGGPYEQYF